Listed below are T cell receptor beta chains from one sample, sequenced in a study of naive and memory T cell subsets. TCRdb reprocessed the 5' RACE reads with MiXCR, giving one entry per CDR3 protein. The data show some 60,000 distinct CDR3 sequences, roughly 7.5% seen once. All receptors come from a female donor in good health. CDR3s include the opening cysteine and the closing phenylalanine or tryptophan. The D gene is left open where the match is weak. Not all rows give a size; the values are once, few, many and, for expanded clones, a class.

j_call d_call v_call clone_size cdr3_nt cdr3_aa
TRBJ2-2 - TRBV6-5 - TGTGCCAGCAGTCGGCGGGGAGACACCGGGGAGCTGTTTTTT CASSRRGDTGELFF
TRBJ2-7 - TRBV6-2/TRBV6-3 few TGTGCCAGCAGTTACTCGATCCTCGCAGGCGACTACGAGCAGTACTTC CASSYSILAGDYEQYF
TRBJ1-6 - TRBV3-1 many TGTGCCAGCAGCCTAAGCTCCAGTCCCCTCCACTTT CASSLSSSPLHF
TRBJ2-5 - TRBV20-1 - TGCAGCGGAGGACAGACTGTATACCAAGAGACCCAGTACTTC CSGGQTVYQETQYF
TRBJ2-7 TRBD1 TRBV4-2 - TGTGCCAGCAGCCACCTTGACAGGGATTTCTCCTACGAGCAGTACTTC CASSHLDRDFSYEQYF
TRBJ2-1 - TRBV6-2/TRBV6-3 few TGTGCCAGCATGAGGGGGAATGAGCAGTTCTTC CASMRGNEQFF
TRBJ2-2 - TRBV19 - TGTGCCAGTACCAAAGGGGGCACCGGGGAGCTGTTTTTT CASTKGGTGELFF
TRBJ1-1 TRBD1 TRBV28 few TGTGCCAGCAGGGGACGGGACAGGGGGCCACGAAGCACTGAAGCTTTCTTT CASRGRDRGPRSTEAFF
TRBJ2-7 - TRBV12-3/TRBV12-4 - TGTGCCAGCAGTAGGACTTCGGCTAACTACGAGCAGTACTTC CASSRTSANYEQYF
TRBJ2-7 - TRBV28 few TGTGCCAGCAGTGCTGCCTACGAGCAGTACTTC CASSAAYEQYF
TRBJ1-4 - TRBV20-1 many TGCAGTGCTAGAGATCCGGGCGGGTCGTGGGAAAAACTGTTTTTT CSARDPGGSWEKLFF
TRBJ2-3 - TRBV18 - TGTGCCAGCGCAGGGGCAGGGCTCACAGATACGCAGTATTTT CASAGAGLTDTQYF
TRBJ1-5 TRBD1 TRBV4-1 many TGCGCCAGCAGCCAAGGACAGGGAAATAATCAGCCCCAGCATTTT CASSQGQGNNQPQHF
TRBJ1-1 - TRBV19 few TGTGCCAGTAGTATAGATCACCCCGAAGCCGAAGCTTTCTTT CASSIDHPEAEAFF
TRBJ2-3 TRBD2 TRBV29-1 few TGCAGCGCTTCCGGGACTAGCGGGGGCACAGATACGCAGTATTTT CSASGTSGGTDTQYF
TRBJ1-2 TRBD1 TRBV7-9 many TGTGCCAGCAGCGCCAACCCGGGACAGGGGATCCTGTTGTATGGCTACACCTTC CASSANPGQGILLYGYTF
TRBJ2-2 - TRBV11-2 few TGTGCCAGCAGCCCCTCTAGGGCCGGGGAGCTGTTTTTT CASSPSRAGELFF
TRBJ2-3 TRBD2 TRBV19 few TGTGCCAGTAGTATGACGGAGCGGGGGGGTAACCCTAAGCAGTATTTT CASSMTERGGNPKQYF
TRBJ2-5 - TRBV13 few TGTGCCAGCAGCTTAGGACAGGGAGGCGAGACCCAGTACTTC CASSLGQGGETQYF
TRBJ2-5 TRBD2 TRBV5-4 few TGTGCCAGCAGCCGCAACCCTAGCGGGGGTATAGAGACCCAGTACTTC CASSRNPSGGIETQYF
TRBJ2-1 TRBD2 TRBV5-1 - TGCGCCAGCAGCTTGGATTTGGGAGGGCGTGAGCAGTTCTTC CASSLDLGGREQFF
TRBJ2-2 - TRBV11-2 few TGTGCCAGCAGCCCCACCCAGTCGGTTGCCGGGGAGCTGTTTTTT CASSPTQSVAGELFF
TRBJ2-7 TRBD1 TRBV2 - TGTGCCAGCAGAAACAGGGGAACAGAGCAGTACTTC CASRNRGTEQYF
TRBJ2-1 TRBD2 TRBV20-1 many TGCAGTCCTTCTGGACTAGCGGGGGGTTCGAGCTCCTACAATGAGCAGTTCTTC CSPSGLAGGSSSYNEQFF
TRBJ2-2 TRBD2 TRBV20-1 - TGCAGTGCTATAGCGGGGGTCACCGGGGAGCTGTTTTTT CSAIAGVTGELFF
TRBJ2-2 - TRBV21-1 - TGTGCCAGCAGTGAAGAATCTGGGTATACCGGGGAGCTGTTTTTT CASSEESGYTGELFF
TRBJ2-7 - TRBV10-3 few TGTGCCATCAGCTCGACAGGAGGCTCCTACGAGCAGTACTTC CAISSTGGSYEQYF
TRBJ2-1 - TRBV6-5 - TGTGCCAGCAGTTACAGGATAACCTACAATGAGCAGTTCTTC CASSYRITYNEQFF
TRBJ1-5 TRBD1 TRBV6-6 - TGTGCCAGCAGTTACTCCGGGACAGCTAGCAATCAGCCCCAGCATTTT CASSYSGTASNQPQHF
TRBJ1-2 - TRBV3-1 many TGTGCCAGCAGCCCTAAGGTCCGGACAGTAACCGATGGCTACACCTTC CASSPKVRTVTDGYTF
TRBJ1-1 - TRBV29-1 - TGCAGCGTTGAATTGGTTTCAGGGGAAGCTTTCTTT CSVELVSGEAFF
TRBJ1-1 - TRBV6-6 many TGTGCCAGCAGTTACTCACCCCGGACGGGCAACACTGAAGCTTTCTTT CASSYSPRTGNTEAFF
TRBJ1-5 - TRBV12-3/TRBV12-4 medium-sized TGTGCCAGCAAGGACGGTAATCAGCCCCAGCATTTT CASKDGNQPQHF
TRBJ1-2 TRBD1 TRBV5-1 many TGCGCCAGCAGCTCCCAGGGGGGAGACTATGGCTACACCTTC CASSSQGGDYGYTF
TRBJ1-3 - TRBV7-2 many TGTGCCAGCAGCCCCGACCCTGTAACTGGAAACACCATATATTTT CASSPDPVTGNTIYF
TRBJ1-1 - TRBV5-4 many TGTGCCAGCAGCCTGGACCCCGCGCGGAGCACTGAAGCTTTCTTT CASSLDPARSTEAFF
TRBJ1-5 - TRBV2 - TGTGCCAGCAGTGAAGAGGGGTTGAAGGCCCAGCATTTT CASSEEGLKAQHF
TRBJ2-2 - TRBV2 - TGTGCCAGCTTTGCCGGGGGGCAGACCGGGGAGCTGTTTTTT CASFAGGQTGELFF
TRBJ2-5 - TRBV3-1 few TGTGCCAGCAGCGTCGGACGCAGGCGAGTAGAGACCCAGTACTTC CASSVGRRRVETQYF
TRBJ2-1 TRBD2 TRBV2 few TGTGCCAGCGCGGCTAGCGGGGTTTACAATGAGCAGTTCTTC CASAASGVYNEQFF
TRBJ1-1 - TRBV6-2/TRBV6-3 many TGTGCCAGCAGTCGCCTCACTGAAGCTTTCTTT CASSRLTEAFF
TRBJ1-2 - TRBV3-1 many TGTGCCAGCAGCCAAGGGGCAGGGCCCCGCTATGGCTACACCTTC CASSQGAGPRYGYTF